The 31 T cell receptor beta chains below all came from one sample that was sequenced in a study of T cell responses to AZD1222 COVID-19 vaccine. Clones were sequenced by immunoSEQ multiplex PCR, and TCRdb holds only the in-frame ones, with some missing. The data contain over 130,000 clones, under 95% of them singletons. The source was peripheral blood, collected 28 days after the second AZD1222 dose. These receptor sequences come from an adult who received the AZD1222 COVID-19 vaccine.

V is TRBV19 and J is TRBJ2-4; D could derive from TRBD1 or TRBD2 (5 bases each). There are 14 residues in the CDR3. The germline V gene encodes CDR1 LNHDA and CDR2 SQIVND (reference sequence). The V end lost 5 bases, the J end lost 5 bases, and 13 bases lay between the germline ends. The CDR3 here is CASSPLGTQNIQYF. CDR3 nucleotide sequence: TGTGCCAGTAGTCCTCTTGGGACCCAAAACATTCAGTACTTC. The full variable domain, its missing parts supplied by reference TRBV19 and TRBJ2-4, is DGGITQSPKYLFRKEGQNVTLSCEQNLNHDAMYWYRQDPGQGLRLIYYSQIVNDFQKGDIAEGYSVSREKKESFPLTVTSAQKNPTAFYLCASSPLGTQNIQYFGAGTRLSVL.

This clone has only one observation. The rearrangement joins TRBV10-2 to TRBJ1-5, with TRBD1 matching 7 bases. V trimming: 8 bases; J trimming: 6 bases; junction bases outside the gene matches: 10. Germline CDR1 WSHSY, CDR2 SAAADI. The CDR3 contains 14 residues. The CDR3 DNA follows: TGCGCCAGCTCCCAAGGGGGCATAGGTCAGCCCCAGCATTTT. It translates to CASSQGGIGQPQHF.

The genes are TRBV12-3 or TRBV12-4 and TRBJ2-7, with D perhaps TRBD1 (5 bases). The germline V and J ends were trimmed by 4 bases and 2 bases, with 6 bases remaining between them. There are 12 residues in the CDR3. CDR3 bases: TGTGCCAGCAGTTCGACAGCCTACGAGCAGTACTTC. Amino acids: CASSSTAYEQYF.

The gene calls are TRBV29-1 and TRBJ1-2; D is unresolved. V lost 3 bases and J 8 bases, leaving 10 bases between the germline ends. Looked up from germline, CDR1 is SQVTM and CDR2 is ANQGSEA. The CDR3 length is 11 residues. The CDR3 reads CSVDANRGYTF. The CDR3, as DNA: TGCAGCGTTGATGCCAATCGGGGCTACACCTTC.

The CDR3, as DNA: TGCGCCAGCAGCCAAGGTATAATAGGGGCTTTTGGAAACACCATATATTTT. Encoded protein: CASSQGIIGAFGNTIYF. The gene calls are TRBV4-1 and TRBJ1-3, with D possibly TRBD1 on 5 matching bases. Germline V gene data show CDR1 as MGHRA and CDR2 as YSYEKL. The CDR3 has 17 amino acids. Between the trimmed V and J ends, which lost 1 base and 3 bases, there was a span of 16 bases.

The rearrangement uses TRBV28 and TRBJ2-3, with 9 positions matching TRBD2. The CDR3 consists of 17 residues. V dropped 4 bases and J dropped 2; count of bases not matched to a gene: 10. Looked up from germline, CDR1 is MDHEN and CDR2 is SYDVKM. CDR3 DNA: TGTGCCAGCAGTTGGGTCGAGCGGGAGGCAGTCACAGATACGCAGTATTTT. The encoded protein is CASSWVEREAVTDTQYF.

The chain combines TRBV11-2 with TRBJ1-1; 7 bases line up with TRBD1. V trimming: 0 bases; J trimming: 6 bases; junction bases outside the gene matches: 13. The CDR3 consists of 17 residues. Germline V gene sequence: CDR1 SGHAT, CDR2 FQNNGV. CDR3 protein: CASSLDSGGGFHSEAFF. CDR3 DNA: TGTGCCAGCAGCTTAGATTCAGGGGGAGGGTTCCACTCTGAAGCTTTCTTT.

The J gene is TRBJ1-1, the V gene TRBV5-4; maybe TRBD1 (5 bases). Per germline, CDR1 SGHNT and CDR2 YYREEE (reference sequence). V lost 4 bases and J 6 bases, leaving 16 bases between the germline ends. This CDR3 region has 14 residues. CDR3 nucleotides: TGTGCCAGCAGCCCCCCTGGGGGACGGGCTGAAGCTTTCTTT. Its translation is CASSPPGGRAEAFF. Variable domain in full (rest from reference TRBV5-4 and TRBJ1-1): ETGVTQSPTHLIKTRGQQVTLRCSSQSGHNTVSWYQQALGQGPQFIFQYYREEENGRGNFPPRFSGLQFPNYSSELNVNALELDDSALYLCASSPPGGRAEAFFGQGTRLTVV.

The chain combines TRBV27 with TRBJ1-2, with D possibly TRBD1 on 6 matching bases. Germline loops: CDR1 MNHEY, CDR2 SMNVEV (reference sequence). CDR3 length: 13 amino acids. V lost 3 bases and J 5 bases, leaving 10 bases between the germline ends. In DNA form, the CDR3 reads TGTGCCAGCAGTTTGGTAGGGGGTTATGGCTACACCTTC. Its protein is CASSLVGGYGYTF.

This rearrangement joins TRBV19 to TRBJ1-6; possible D gene TRBD1, 5 bases. Looked up from germline, CDR1 is LNHDA and CDR2 is SQIVND (reference sequence). The CDR3 loop spans 15 amino acids. V was clipped by 2 bases and J by 8 bases, with 13 bases between them. CDR3 in DNA: TGTGCCAGTAGTATAAATCGGGGCTTGGATTCACCCCTCCACTTT. Its protein product is CASSINRGLDSPLHF.

This clone was picked up one time. This chain joins TRBV7-2 and TRBJ2-3; D might be TRBD1 (6 bases). V was shortened by 1 base and J by 1 base, with 9 bases between the two germline ends. This CDR3 has 15 residues. Germline assignment: CDR1 SGHTA and CDR2 FQGNSA. This chain's CDR3 is CASSLGSGGTDTQYF. As DNA, the CDR3 is TGTGCCAGCAGCTTAGGGTCAGGGGGCACAGATACGCAGTATTTT.

This chain joins TRBV5-5 and TRBJ2-3, with TRBD1 as a possible D gene (8 bases). The CDR3 is made up of 15 amino acids. The V and J ends lost 1 base and 5 bases respectively, with 14 bases between them. Germline CDR1 and CDR2: SGHKS and YYEKEE (reference sequence). This CDR3 is CASSLLHRGGDTQYF. DNA of the CDR3: TGTGCCAGCAGCTTGTTACACAGGGGGGGAGATACGCAGTATTTT.

This chain connects TRBV7-9 to TRBJ2-2; possible D gene TRBD2, 6 bases. The CDR3 consists of 14 residues. With 3 bases removed from V and 2 bases from J, the gap between germline ends came to 7 bases. The germline V gene has CDR1 SEHNR and CDR2 FQNEAQ (reference sequence). CDR3 nucleotides: TGTGCCAGCAGCTTCGGGACTAACACCGGGGAGCTGTTTTTT. This translates into CASSFGTNTGELFF.

The chain is built from TRBV28 and TRBJ1-1; D gene ambiguous. CDR1 and CDR2 from the germline V gene are MDHEN and SYDVKM. The V end lost 5 bases, the J end lost 7 bases, and 17 bases lay between the germline ends. This CDR3 contains 14 residues. CDR3: CASSPPSDSSEAFF. For the CDR3, the DNA is TGTGCCAGCAGTCCGCCGTCGGACTCCAGTGAAGCTTTCTTT.

The chain employs TRBV20-1 and TRBJ1-2; a weak D match, TRBD1 (5 bases). The CDR3 consists of 11 residues. Germline assignment: CDR1 DFQATT and CDR2 SNEGSKA (reference sequence). The chain's CDR3 is CGGSGTYGYTF. CDR3 DNA sequence: TGCGGGGGGTCGGGAACCTATGGCTACACCTTC.

This clone was observed once. This CDR3 reads CASSYSSGRSYNEQFF. CDR3 bases: TGTGCCAGCAGTTACTCTAGCGGTCGCTCCTACAATGAGCAGTTCTTC. The gene calls are TRBV6-2 or TRBV6-3 and TRBJ2-1; tentative D call: TRBD2 (6 bases). Between the trimmed V and J ends, which lost 0 bases and 0 bases, there was a span of 9 bases. CDR1 and CDR2 from the germline V gene are MNHEY and SVGEGT. This CDR3 region has 16 residues.

The chain links TRBV14 to TRBJ2-6, with a weak D call TRBD1 (6 bases). Deletions cut 0 bases from V and 0 bases from J, with 9 bases between. Germline values: CDR1 SGHDN, CDR2 FVKESK. The CDR3 totals 17 residues. The CDR3 here is CASSQEDSVSGANVLTF. The CDR3 DNA is TGTGCCAGCAGCCAAGAGGACAGTGTCTCTGGGGCCAACGTCCTGACTTTC.

The CDR3 is CASRKSGRPPYEQYF. The CDR3 DNA is TGTGCCAGCAGAAAAAGCGGGAGGCCCCCTTACGAGCAGTACTTC. The chain uses TRBV7-2 and TRBJ2-7; 9 bases are a match to TRBD2. The CDR3 totals 15 residues. V trimming: 6 bases; J trimming: 4 bases; junction bases outside the gene matches: 10. Germline V lookup: CDR1 SGHTA, CDR2 FQGNSA.

The genes are TRBV19 and TRBJ1-1; D might be TRBD1 (5 bases). The length of the CDR3 is 12 residues. The germline V and J ends were trimmed by 7 bases and 10 bases, with 16 bases remaining between them. Per the germline V gene, CDR1 is LNHDA and CDR2 is SQIVND (reference sequence). CDR3 coding DNA: TGTGCCAGTACCCCCGACATGGGGCCAGCTTTCTTT. The encoded protein is CASTPDMGPAFF.

The V and J genes are TRBV29-1 and TRBJ1-1; 7 bases line up with TRBD1. Losses at the gene ends were 7 bases for V and 4 bases for J; bases not matched to a gene: 15. The CDR3 totals 15 residues. Germline V gene lookup returns CDR1 SQVTM and CDR2 ANQGSEA. The CDR3 is CSADLQGVGATEAFF. CDR3 nucleotide sequence: TGCAGCGCTGACCTTCAGGGGGTGGGAGCCACTGAAGCTTTCTTT.

DNA for the CDR3: TGTGCCATCAGGGGCTTGACTACCTACGAGCAGTACTTC. It encodes CAIRGLTTYEQYF. This rearrangement joins TRBV10-3 to TRBJ2-7; tentative D call: TRBD2 (5 bases). Trimming removed 6 bases at V and 2 bases at J, with 11 bases between. CDR3 size: 13 residues. Germline V lookup: CDR1 ENHRY, CDR2 SYGVKD.

The chain joins TRBV10-3 to TRBJ1-1; D call uncertain. Trimming removed 8 bases from V and 0 bases from J, with 10 bases in between. The CDR3 is 13 amino acids. Germline CDR1 and CDR2: ENHRY and SYGVKD. The CDR3 sequence: CAIARAMNTEAFF. The CDR3 nucleotides are TGTGCCATCGCTCGGGCTATGAACACTGAAGCTTTCTTT.

The rearrangement links TRBV28 to TRBJ2-1; D might be TRBD1 (6 bases). CDR1 and CDR2 from the germline V gene are MDHEN and SYDVKM. Deletions cut 3 bases from V and 0 bases from J, with 15 bases between. There are 17 residues in the CDR3. DNA for the CDR3: TGTGCCAGCAGTTTCTTGGGGGCGGTTAGCTCCTACAATGAGCAGTTCTTC. Translating gives CASSFLGAVSSYNEQFF.

The sample holds a few counts of this clone. The rearrangement links TRBV6-2 or TRBV6-3 to TRBJ2-1, with D possibly TRBD2 on 6 matching bases. The germline gives CDR1 MNHEY, CDR2 SVGEGT. This CDR3 region has 16 residues. The ends were cut back, 1 base at V and 4 bases at J, with 14 bases in the middle. The DNA of the CDR3 is TGTGCCAGCAGTTACTGGCCTAGCGCCAAATACAATGAGCAGTTCTTC. As protein: CASSYWPSAKYNEQFF.

This sequence joins TRBV29-1 and TRBJ2-7, with D maybe TRBD1 (6 bases). Germline CDR1 SQVTM, CDR2 ANQGSEA. The CDR3 runs to 12 residues. V was trimmed by 5 bases and J by 3 bases, leaving 11 bases between them. Here the CDR3 reads CSVRNRVYEQYF. Here the CDR3 DNA reads TGCAGCGTTCGGAACAGGGTCTACGAGCAGTACTTC.

The CDR3: CASSLVGGTGVYEQYF. CDR3 in DNA: TGTGCCAGCAGCTTAGTAGGGGGGACAGGGGTCTACGAGCAGTACTTC. V gene TRBV7-6 combines with J gene TRBJ2-7, with 10 bases aligning to TRBD1. The CDR3 has 16 amino acids. Germline lookup yields CDR1 SGHVS and CDR2 FNYEAQ. After removal of 1 base from V and 3 bases from J, the junction contained 6 bases not matched to a gene. Full variable domain (rest looked up from reference TRBV7-6 and TRBJ2-7): GAGVSQSPRYKVTKRGQDVALRCDPISGHVSLYWYRQALGQGPEFLTYFNYEAQQDKSGLPNDRFSAERPEGSISTLTIQRTEQRDSAMYRCASSLVGGTGVYEQYFGPGTRLTVT.

The chain couples TRBV11-2 to TRBJ1-2; D is unclear. This CDR3 is 12 amino acids long. Germline assignment: CDR1 SGHAT and CDR2 FQNNGV. V was shortened by 5 bases and J by 5 bases, with 9 bases between the two germline ends. Here the CDR3 reads CASSPLGYGYTF. In nucleotides, the CDR3 is TGTGCCAGCAGCCCCTTGGGGTATGGCTACACCTTC. The variable domain in full, with the rest retrieved from reference TRBV11-2 and TRBJ1-2, is EAGVAQSPRYKIIEKRQSVAFWCNPISGHATLYWYQQILGQGPKLLIQFQNNGVVDDSQLPKDRFSAERLKGVDSTLKIQPAKLEDSAVYLCASSPLGYGYTFGSGTRLTVV.

This sequence joins TRBV7-9 and TRBJ2-3; possibly TRBD2 for D (5 bases). Trimming left V 5 bases short and J 2 bases short, with 17 bases between. This CDR3 has 16 amino acids. In germline, CDR1 is SEHNR, CDR2 FQNEAQ (reference sequence). The CDR3: CASSQTVGRHTDTQYF. CDR3 nucleotide sequence: TGTGCCAGCAGCCAGACGGTGGGGAGACACACAGATACGCAGTATTTT.

This rearrangement joins TRBV28 to TRBJ1-6; 7 positions agree with TRBD1. This CDR3 region has 16 residues. Germline CDR1 and CDR2: MDHEN and SYDVKM. The V gene end was trimmed by 6 bases and the J gene end by 7 bases; junction bases not matched to a gene: 12. The CDR3 loop reads CASSFLSGGKNSPLHF. In DNA, the CDR3 is TGTGCCAGCAGCTTCTTGTCAGGGGGTAAGAATTCACCCCTCCACTTT.

The chain couples TRBV7-2 to TRBJ2-1; possible D gene TRBD1, 5 bases. The V and J ends lost 3 bases and 3 bases respectively, with 12 bases between them. Germline V CDR1 and CDR2: SGHTA, FQGNSA. The CDR3 has 15 amino acids. The CDR3 here is CASSFFGAHYNEQFF. CDR3 in DNA: TGTGCCAGCAGCTTTTTTGGGGCTCACTACAATGAGCAGTTCTTC. Looking up the rest from reference TRBV7-2 and TRBJ2-1 gives the full variable domain: GAGVSQSPSNKVTEKGKDVELRCDPISGHTALYWYRQSLGQGLEFLIYFQGNSAPDKSGLPSDRFSAERTGGSVSTLTIQRTQQEDSAVYLCASSFFGAHYNEQFFGPGTRLTVL.

This chain connects TRBV28 to TRBJ2-1; 11 nucleotides agree with TRBD2. V shed 3 bases and J 5 bases; nucleotides not matched to a gene: 12. Germline V CDR1 and CDR2: MDHEN, SYDVKM. CDR3 length equals 18 residues. CDR3 sequence: CASSFWLAGGRENNEQFF. The CDR3 nucleotides are TGTGCCAGCAGTTTTTGGCTAGCGGGAGGACGGGAAAACAATGAGCAGTTCTTC. Combining the CDR3 with reference TRBV28 and TRBJ2-1 gives the whole variable domain DVKVTQSSRYLVKRTGEKVFLECVQDMDHENMFWYRQDPGLGLRLIYFSYDVKMKEKGDIPEGYSVSREKKERFSLILESASTNQTSMYLCASSFWLAGGRENNEQFFGPGTRLTVL.